This T cell receptor (beta chain) is drawn from a study of cytomegalovirus exposure and HLA in healthy donors. Study observations and caveats: In vitro work confirmed that a few CMV-associated chains recognize CMV antigens. Researchers reported from a later analysis that most CMV-associated TCR beta chains appeared HLA-restricted.

13 Jbeta primers and 60 Vbeta primers were used for the PCR. Sequencing used immunoSEQ multiplex PCR; TCRdb keeps in-frame clones, though not all of them. The sample includes fewer than 250,000 clones, over 65% of them seen just once. Details on this clone: Its antigen is not identified.

Healthy bone marrow donors made up the donors. The receptor was derived from a man aged 35 to 55 in good health and CMV-seropositive. Sequencing was done on a sample of PBMCs.

CDR3 amino acids: CASSITGSYNSPLHF. In DNA, the CDR3 is TGTGCCAGTAGTATCACAGGGTCCTATAATTCACCCCTCCACTTT. J is TRBJ1-6 and V is TRBV19; weak D call: TRBD1 (6 bases). Germline CDR1 LNHDA, CDR2 SQIVND (reference sequence). The CDR3 loop spans 15 amino acids. The V end lost 3 bases, the J end lost 1 base, and 7 bases lay between the germline ends.